This T cell receptor (beta chain) originates from a study of shared clonotypes between healthy human individuals. Study details: CD4 naive and CD4 memory each took three plates per donor, while CD8 naive took two and CD8 memory one. Study outcomes and limitations: With four donors compared, roughly 4.9% of naive CD4 clonotypes were shared.

A word on this clone: Its antigen remains unknown.

TCRdb keeps only in-frame clones here, not all; method: immunoSEQ multiplex PCR. The sample gives about 2.2 million clones, about 93% of which show up once; about 1.7% is in the top ten. The germline CDR1 and CDR2 sequences are MGHRA and YSYEKL. CDR3 size: 14 residues. Trimming took 2 bases from V and 4 from J, leaving 11 bases between them. As defined, naive CD8 cells were CD45RO-negative and positively selected for CCR7, with terminally differentiated effector memory CD45RA+ cells excluded. Sequencing input: naive CD8+ T cells from PBMCs. The genes are TRBV4-1 and TRBJ1-2; D uncertain. The source of this sequence is a man aged 18 to 35 in good health. Some clones in this sample may be carry-over from other donors' samples. CDR3 loop: CASSQKTVVYGYTF. CDR3 in DNA: TGCGCCAGCAGCCAAAAAACAGTAGTCTATGGCTACACCTTC.